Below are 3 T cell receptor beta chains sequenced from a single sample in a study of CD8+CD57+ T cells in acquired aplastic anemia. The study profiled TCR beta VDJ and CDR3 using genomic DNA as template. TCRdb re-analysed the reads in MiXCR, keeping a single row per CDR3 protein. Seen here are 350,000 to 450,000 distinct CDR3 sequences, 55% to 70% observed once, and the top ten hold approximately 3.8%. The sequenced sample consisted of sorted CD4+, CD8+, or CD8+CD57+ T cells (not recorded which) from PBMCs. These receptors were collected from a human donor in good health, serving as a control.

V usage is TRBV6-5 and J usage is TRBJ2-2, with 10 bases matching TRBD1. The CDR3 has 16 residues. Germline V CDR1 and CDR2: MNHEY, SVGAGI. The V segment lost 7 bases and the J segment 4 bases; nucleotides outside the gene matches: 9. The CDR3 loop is CASIQRQGASTGELFF. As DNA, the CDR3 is TGTGCCAGCATCCAGAGACAGGGGGCTAGCACCGGGGAGCTGTTTTTT.

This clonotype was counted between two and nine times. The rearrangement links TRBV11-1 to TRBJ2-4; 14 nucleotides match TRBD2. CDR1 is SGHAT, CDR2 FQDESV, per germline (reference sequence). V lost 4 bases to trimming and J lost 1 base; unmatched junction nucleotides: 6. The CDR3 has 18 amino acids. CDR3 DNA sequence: TGTGCCAGCAGCTCAAGACTAGCGGGGGGGCTGGCCAAAAACATTCAGTACTTC. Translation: CASSSRLAGGLAKNIQYF. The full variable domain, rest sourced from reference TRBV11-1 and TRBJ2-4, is EAEVAQSPRYKITEKSQAVAFWCDPISGHATLYWYRQILGQGPELLVQFQDESVVDDSQLPKDRFSAERLKGVDSTLKIQPAELGDSAMYLCASSSRLAGGLAKNIQYFGAGTRLSVL.

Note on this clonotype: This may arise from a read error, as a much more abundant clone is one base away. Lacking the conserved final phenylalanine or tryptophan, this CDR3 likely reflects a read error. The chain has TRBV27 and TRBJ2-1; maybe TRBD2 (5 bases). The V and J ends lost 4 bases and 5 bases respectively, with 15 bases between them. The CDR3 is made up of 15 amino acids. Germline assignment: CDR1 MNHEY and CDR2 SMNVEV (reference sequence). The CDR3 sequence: CASSYGDLGDNEQFL. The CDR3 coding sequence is TGTGCCAGCAGTTACGGGGATTTAGGCGACAATGAGCAGTTCCTC.